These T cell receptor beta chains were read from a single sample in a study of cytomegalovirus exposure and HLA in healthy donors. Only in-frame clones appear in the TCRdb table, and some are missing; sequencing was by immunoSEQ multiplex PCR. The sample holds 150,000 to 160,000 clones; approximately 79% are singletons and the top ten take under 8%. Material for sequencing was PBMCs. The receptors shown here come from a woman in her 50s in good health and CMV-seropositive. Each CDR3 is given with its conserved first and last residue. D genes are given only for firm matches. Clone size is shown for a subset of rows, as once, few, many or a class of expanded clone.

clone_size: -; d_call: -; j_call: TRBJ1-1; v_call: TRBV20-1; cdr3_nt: TGCAGTGCTGGTAGGAACACTGAAGCTTTCTTT; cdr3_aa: CSAGRNTEAFF
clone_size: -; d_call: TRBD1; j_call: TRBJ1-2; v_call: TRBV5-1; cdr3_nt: TGCGCCAGCAGCGTCTCGGGACAGCTGAACTATGGCTACACCTTC; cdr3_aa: CASSVSGQLNYGYTF
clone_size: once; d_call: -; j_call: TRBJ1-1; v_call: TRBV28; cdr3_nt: TGTGCCAGCAGTTCTCAGAACTACAGGGAAAACACTGAAGCTTTCTTT; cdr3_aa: CASSSQNYRENTEAFF
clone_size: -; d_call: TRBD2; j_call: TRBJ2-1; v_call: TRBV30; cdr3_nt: TGTGCCTGGAGTCTGGGGAGGGGAGAGCAGTTCTTC; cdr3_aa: CAWSLGRGEQFF
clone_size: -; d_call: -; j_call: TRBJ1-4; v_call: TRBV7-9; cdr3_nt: TGTGCCAGCAGCCCTCATTCCTCCGGGACATCGGTGTTTTTT; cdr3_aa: CASSPHSSGTSVFF
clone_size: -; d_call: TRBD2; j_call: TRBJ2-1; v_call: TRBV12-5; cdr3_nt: TGTGCTAGTGGCCCCGGGGGGGAGCAGTTCTTC; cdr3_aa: CASGPGGEQFF
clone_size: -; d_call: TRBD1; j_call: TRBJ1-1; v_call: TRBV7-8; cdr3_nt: TGTGCCAGCAGCTGGGACAGGGTGGGAAACACTGAAGCTTTCTTT; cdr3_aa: CASSWDRVGNTEAFF
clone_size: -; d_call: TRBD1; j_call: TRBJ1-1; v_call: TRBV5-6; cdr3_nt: TGTGCCAGCAGCTTGCCCGGGGACAGGGAAAATGAAGCTTTCTTT; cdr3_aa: CASSLPGDRENEAFF
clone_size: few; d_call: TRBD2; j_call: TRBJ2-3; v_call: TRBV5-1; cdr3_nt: TGCGCCAGCAGCTTGGCCGGGACTAGCGGGGGAGATACGCAGTATTTT; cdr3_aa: CASSLAGTSGGDTQYF
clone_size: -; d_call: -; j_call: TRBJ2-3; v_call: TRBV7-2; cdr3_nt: TGTGCCAGCAGCCCCAGTCCCACAGATACGCAGTATTTT; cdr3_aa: CASSPSPTDTQYF
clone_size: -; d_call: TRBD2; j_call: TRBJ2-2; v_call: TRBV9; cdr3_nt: TGTGCCAGCAGCGTAGAGCCAGCGGGGGGTACATTGAACACCGGGGAGCTGTTTTTT; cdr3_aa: CASSVEPAGGTLNTGELFF
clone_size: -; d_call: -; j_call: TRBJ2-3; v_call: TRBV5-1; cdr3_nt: TGCGCCAGCAGGGAGTCACAGGAAGCGCAGTATTTT; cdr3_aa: CASRESQEAQYF
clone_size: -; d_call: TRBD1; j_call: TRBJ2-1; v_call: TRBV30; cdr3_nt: TGTGCCTGGAGTGTACTAGGACAGGGGTATGAGCAGTTCTTC; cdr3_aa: CAWSVLGQGYEQFF
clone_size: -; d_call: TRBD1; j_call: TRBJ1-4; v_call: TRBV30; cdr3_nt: TGTGCCTGGAGTGTCGTTACTGGGACAGATGTTTATAATGAAAAACTGTTTTTT; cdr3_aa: CAWSVVTGTDVYNEKLFF
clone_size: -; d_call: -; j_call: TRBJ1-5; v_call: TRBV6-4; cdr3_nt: TGTGCCAGCAGTCCCAGCGTTAATCAGCCCCAGCATTTT; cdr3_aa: CASSPSVNQPQHF
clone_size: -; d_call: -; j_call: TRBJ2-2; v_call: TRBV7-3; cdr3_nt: TGTGCCAGCAGCTGGGGGGGCGGAAACACCGGGGAGCTGTTTTTT; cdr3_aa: CASSWGGGNTGELFF
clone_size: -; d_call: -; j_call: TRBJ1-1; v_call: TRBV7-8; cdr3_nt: TGTGCCAGCAGCTTAACGGGTAACGCTGAAGCTTTCTTT; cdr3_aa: CASSLTGNAEAFF
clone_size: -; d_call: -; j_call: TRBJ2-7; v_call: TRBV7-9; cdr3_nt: TGTGCCAGCAGCTTAGCGACAGTGGGGGGGCGCCCCTACGAGCAGTACTTC; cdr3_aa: CASSLATVGGRPYEQYF
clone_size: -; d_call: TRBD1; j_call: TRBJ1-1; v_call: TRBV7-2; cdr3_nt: TGTGCCAGCAGCTTTGCAGGGGGAAACTCTGAAGCTTTCTTT; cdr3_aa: CASSFAGGNSEAFF
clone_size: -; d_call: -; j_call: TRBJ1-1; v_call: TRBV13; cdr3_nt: TGTGCCAGCAGCTTAGGGGCGGGCACTGAAGCTTTCTTT; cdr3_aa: CASSLGAGTEAFF
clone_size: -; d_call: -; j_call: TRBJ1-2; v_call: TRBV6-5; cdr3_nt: TGTGCCAGCAGGGATTCGGGTCTCTATGGCTACACCTTC; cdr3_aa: CASRDSGLYGYTF
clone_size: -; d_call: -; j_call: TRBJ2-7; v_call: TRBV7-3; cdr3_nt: TGTGCCAGCAGCTTGCAGGGGGGCGGCTCCTACGAGCAGTACTTC; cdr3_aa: CASSLQGGGSYEQYF